The clone carrying this T cell receptor (beta chain) was picked up one time. Trimming took 4 bases from V and 4 from J; bases not matched to a gene: 7. Germline assignment: CDR1 LNHNV and CDR2 YYDKDF (reference sequence). This CDR3 has 16 amino acids. The record originates from a study of blood T cell repertoires in COVID-19. Study-wide background: From T cells, B-cell-depleted T cells, or PBMCs came the material, which was cDNA or gDNA.

As handled by the study authors: Counts of nucleated cells, estimated from reference gene primer amplification, were obtained. Sequenced by immunoSEQ multiplex PCR; TCRdb stores in-frame clones only, minus some. The V and J calls and the clone size are those of that table, but D and trimming were determined from the DNA. This repertoire shows 150,000 to 200,000 clones, about 80% found once; its top ten account for about 6.9%. Sample: peripheral blood. The chain combines TRBV15 with TRBJ2-1, with 10 bases identical to TRBD2. This TCR derives from a human donor with acute or convalescent COVID-19. The donor label of this sample is uncertain. As DNA, the CDR3 is TGTGCCACCAGCACCAGGACTAGCGGAGCTTACAATGAGCAGTTCTTC. Translating gives CATSTRTSGAYNEQFF.